This T cell receptor (beta chain) was sequenced for a study of tumor-infiltrating lymphocytes in primary liver carcinoma. This CDR3 is 16 amino acids long. The germline V gene has CDR1 SGHAT and CDR2 FQNNGV. The authors made TCR beta cDNA from roughly 480 ng total RNA with a constant-region primer. TCR beta libraries came from three nested multiplex PCR rounds using slightly modified ARM-PCR. A C-beta reverse primer and TRBV1-TRBV30 forward primers served in each of the first two PCR rounds, at ten to eleven cycles apiece. TCRdb recomputed calls from the multiplex PCR reads with MiXCR, one row per CDR3 protein. The table has roughly 50,000 distinct CDR3 sequences, over 65% seen once; the top ten hold 25%. Turning to this clonotype: Mismatch with germline at one junction end may stem from a read error.

Unsorted bulk tissue (roughly 17-34 mg) underwent RNA and DNA co-extraction. Per tumor, sampling covered five separate regions. This clonotype was sampled from a man in his forties with primary liver carcinoma and hepatitis B virus infection. Source material: liver tumor tissue from sampling region 2. Subset specified: tumor region T2, inferior pole. The rearrangement links TRBV11-2 to TRBJ2-5, with D maybe TRBD2 (6 bases). CDR3 sequence reads: CAGRSRDLAHHEAQYF. The CDR3 DNA reads TGTGCCGGCAGATCCCGGGACTTGGCCCACCATGAGGCCCAGTACTTC.